The 27 T cell receptor beta chains below come from one sample, sequenced in a study of blood T cell repertoires in COVID-19. Repertoires were generated with immunoSEQ multiplex PCR, while TCRdb's copy carries only in-frame clones and drops some. This sample has 300,000 to 350,000 clones, with roughly nine tenths found just once. Material: PBMCs or T cells enriched from blood (not recorded which). These receptors originate from a woman aged 30 to 39 who had recovered from COVID-19.

V gene TRBV9 combines with J gene TRBJ2-3; D unresolved. V was clipped by 4 bases and J by 2 bases, with 11 bases between them. CDR1 is SGDLS, CDR2 YYNGEE, per germline. This CDR3 comprises 14 residues. CDR3 loop: CASSPPAATDTQYF. The CDR3 bases are TGTGCCAGCAGCCCACCCGCGGCCACAGATACGCAGTATTTT.

This rearrangement joins TRBV9 to TRBJ1-1, with 7 positions matching TRBD1. The CDR3 length is 15 residues. Germline V gives CDR1 SGDLS, CDR2 YYNGEE. The junction had 3 bases not matched to a gene; V was cut back by 0 bases and J by 1 base. CDR3 DNA: TGTGCCAGCAGCGTAGCTCCAGGGGGGAACACTGAAGCTTTCTTT. Its protein is CASSVAPGGNTEAFF.

The CDR3 DNA sequence: TGTGCCAGTAGTATTCGAACAGGAACGAACACCGGGGAGCTGTTTTTT. Its protein product is CASSIRTGTNTGELFF. The rearrangement uses TRBV19 and TRBJ2-2; TRBD1 might be the D (5 bases). Trimming stripped 3 bases from V and 0 bases from J, with 11 bases between. Germline CDR1 and CDR2: LNHDA and SQIVND (reference sequence). The CDR3 runs to 16 residues.

The rearrangement uses TRBV6-5 and TRBJ1-2; 7 bases align to TRBD1. The V gene end was trimmed by 7 bases and the J gene end by 7 bases; junction bases not matched to a gene: 6. The germline V gene has CDR1 MNHEY and CDR2 SVGAGI. The CDR3 length is 12 residues. CDR3 sequence (DNA): TGTGCCAGCAAGGGGGCTCTAGGTGGCTACACCTTC. Its protein product is CASKGALGGYTF.

The chain carries TRBV7-2 and TRBJ1-1; TRBD1 is a possible D gene (6 bases). The V gene lost 7 bases and the J gene lost 0 bases, with 12 bases spanning the gap. The germline V gene encodes CDR1 SGHTA and CDR2 FQGNSA. The CDR3 extends over 14 amino acids. The DNA for the CDR3 is TGTGCCAGCATCCAGGGGTTTCTGAACACTGAAGCTTTCTTT. This translates into CASIQGFLNTEAFF.

The V and J genes are TRBV2 and TRBJ2-3; 8 positions agree with TRBD2. CDR1 SNHLY and CDR2 FYNNEI come from the germline V gene. The CDR3 runs 14 residues. V lost 11 bases and J lost 4; bases outside the gene matches: 11. The CDR3 DNA reads TGTGCCGGGGGTAGCGGGGCAGGCGCAGATACGCAGTATTTT. It translates to CAGGSGAGADTQYF.

This chain joins TRBV10-3 and TRBJ2-1; 8 bases agree with TRBD2. Per the germline V gene, CDR1 is ENHRY and CDR2 is SYGVKD. The CDR3 is made up of 17 amino acids. V lost 2 bases and J lost 4; bases outside the gene matches: 10. The CDR3 bases are TGTGCCATCAGTGAGAGGCCTGGCGGGGGGCCTTACAATGAGCAGTTCTTC. Translation gives CAISERPGGGPYNEQFF.

This chain uses TRBV5-8 with TRBJ1-1; 7 positions match TRBD1. V shed 3 bases and J 4 bases; nucleotides not matched to a gene: 12. The germline V gene has CDR1 SGHTS and CDR2 YDEGEE. The CDR3 runs 16 residues. CDR3 DNA sequence: TGTGCCAGCAGCTCCAACAGGGGCCCCCGCCTCACTGAAGCTTTCTTT. Its translation: CASSSNRGPRLTEAFF.

This rearrangement joins TRBV9 to TRBJ1-4; 8 bases fit TRBD1. V shed 0 bases, J shed 1 base, and the junction held 5 bases outside the gene matches. Germline V gene sequence: CDR1 SGDLS, CDR2 YYNGEE. CDR3 length: 17 residues. In nucleotides, the CDR3 is TGTGCCAGCAGCGTAGCGGCAGGGGGCTTAACTAATGAAAAACTGTTTTTT. Its protein product is CASSVAAGGLTNEKLFF. The full variable domain, completed using reference TRBV9 and TRBJ1-4, is DSGVTQTPKHLITATGQRVTLRCSPRSGDLSVYWYQQSLDQGLQFLIQYYNGEERAKGNILERFSAQQFPDLHSELNLSSLELGDSALYFCASSVAAGGLTNEKLFFGSGTQLSVL.

The chain couples TRBV7-2 to TRBJ2-7; D not resolved. The CDR3 length is 14 residues. From germline, CDR1 is SGHTA and CDR2 FQGNSA. The V end was cut by 1 base, the J end by 2 bases, with 9 bases between. The CDR3 spells CASSLVGGPYEQYF. The CDR3 DNA reads as TGTGCCAGCAGCTTAGTAGGTGGGCCCTACGAGCAGTACTTC.

The chain uses TRBV7-2 and TRBJ1-1; D perhaps matches TRBD1 (6 bases). The germline gives CDR1 SGHTA, CDR2 FQGNSA. The CDR3 has 13 amino acids. Trimming shortened V by 4 bases and J by 5 bases, and 11 bases separated the two germline ends. The CDR3 nucleotides are TGTGCCAGCAGCTATAAACAGGGTACTGAAGCTTTCTTT. Its protein product is CASSYKQGTEAFF.

This clone was picked up a small number of times. The chain's CDR3 is CASRTQQGAGTQYF. For the CDR3, the DNA is TGTGCCAGCAGGACACAACAGGGGGCAGGGACCCAGTACTTC. This rearrangement joins TRBV6-5 to TRBJ2-5, with 9 bases that match TRBD1. This CDR3 contains 14 residues. CDR1 is MNHEY, CDR2 SVGAGI, per germline. V lost 6 bases to trimming and J lost 7 bases; unmatched junction nucleotides: 9.

This rearrangement joins TRBV6-6 to TRBJ1-5; TRBD1 matches at 8 bases. With V trimmed by 6 bases and J by 7 bases, 8 bases remained unmatched. The CDR3 is 14 residues long. The germline gives CDR1 MNHNY, CDR2 SVGAGI (reference sequence). CDR3 residues: CASRSGGAGQPQHF. CDR3 nucleotide sequence: TGTGCCAGCAGATCAGGGGGCGCGGGGCAGCCCCAGCATTTT.

This chain joins TRBV15 and TRBJ1-2; a possible D gene is TRBD1 (6 bases). The germline V and J ends were trimmed by 0 bases and 6 bases, with 14 bases remaining between them. The CDR3 is made up of 15 amino acids. Germline lookup yields CDR1 LNHNV and CDR2 YYDKDF (reference sequence). The CDR3, as DNA: TGTGCCACCAGCAGAGATCTTCGGGGGGCGGATGGCTACACCTTC. Protein: CATSRDLRGADGYTF.

The V gene is TRBV9, the J gene TRBJ2-7; TRBD1 matches 9 bases. There are 15 residues in the CDR3. CDR1 is SGDLS and CDR2 is YYNGEE in the germline V gene. The V segment lost 0 bases and the J segment 5 bases; nucleotides outside the gene matches: 6. CDR3 in amino acids: CASSVAGQGSHEQYF. CDR3 coding DNA: TGTGCCAGCAGCGTAGCTGGACAGGGGTCCCACGAGCAGTACTTC.

This sequence joins TRBV3-1 (or the pseudogene TRBV3-2) and TRBJ1-2; weak D call: TRBD1 (6 bases). Germline CDR1 reads LGHDT; CDR2 reads YNNKEL (reference sequence). The CDR3 contains 14 residues. V was clipped by 2 bases and J by 4 bases, with 11 bases between them. The CDR3 spells CASSQRDISYGYTF. The CDR3 bases are TGTGCCAGCAGCCAACGGGACATAAGCTATGGCTACACCTTC.

The chain links TRBV7-2 to TRBJ1-5; D gene uncertain. The V gene lost 2 bases and the J gene lost 10 bases, with 18 bases spanning the gap. The germline V gene has CDR1 SGHTA and CDR2 FQGNSA. The CDR3 sequence is 15 residues long. CDR3 bases: TGTGCCAGCAGCTTAAGATTGGTCGGTTGGAGACCCCAGCATTTT. This codes for CASSLRLVGWRPQHF. Based on the CDR3 plus reference TRBV7-2 and TRBJ1-5, the full variable domain is GAGVSQSPSNKVTEKGKDVELRCDPISGHTALYWYRQSLGQGLEFLIYFQGNSAPDKSGLPSDRFSAERTGGSVSTLTIQRTQQEDSAVYLCASSLRLVGWRPQHFGDGTRLSIL.

The V call is TRBV29-1, the J call TRBJ2-7; the match to TRBD2 covers 7 bases. Germline V gene lookup returns CDR1 SQVTM and CDR2 ANQGSEA. The CDR3 is made up of 13 amino acids. The V and J ends lost 4 bases and 3 bases, in that order; junction bases with no gene match: 6. CDR3: CSVVVREGYEQYF. Written as DNA, the CDR3 is TGCAGCGTTGTCGTCAGGGAGGGCTACGAGCAGTACTTC.

The chain couples TRBV19 to TRBJ1-2; D might be TRBD1 (6 bases). V lost 4 bases and J 5 bases, leaving 11 bases between the germline ends. The CDR3 sequence is 13 residues long. Germline assignment: CDR1 LNHDA and CDR2 SQIVND (reference sequence). The CDR3 DNA is TGTGCCAGTAGTACAGAACAGGGTTATGGCTACACCTTC. This sequence encodes CASSTEQGYGYTF.

This sequence joins TRBV10-3 and TRBJ1-2; 11 bases map to TRBD1. Germline values: CDR1 ENHRY, CDR2 SYGVKD. The J segment lost 3 bases and the V segment lost 4 bases, leaving 4 bases of the junction unmatched. The CDR3 runs 15 residues. The CDR3 protein is CAISGGQGADYGYTF. CDR3 bases: TGTGCCATCAGTGGAGGACAGGGGGCCGACTATGGCTACACCTTC.

The gene calls are TRBV6-1 and TRBJ2-1, with 10 bases identical to TRBD2. The CDR3 is made up of 16 amino acids. Trimming cost V 4 bases and J 2 bases; bases outside gene matches: 5. CDR1 is MNHNS, CDR2 SASEGT, per germline. For the CDR3, the DNA is TGTGCCAGCAGTGCCCTCAGCGGGGGGGCCTACAATGAGCAGTTCTTC. It codes for CASSALSGGAYNEQFF.

The chain couples TRBV9 to TRBJ2-2, with 11 bases matching TRBD2. The germline gives CDR1 SGDLS, CDR2 YYNGEE. Trimming cost V 3 bases and J 1 base; bases outside gene matches: 2. This CDR3 contains 16 residues. The CDR3 region is CASSGSGGGNTGELFF. The CDR3 nucleotides are TGTGCCAGCAGCGGTAGCGGGGGGGGGAACACCGGGGAGCTGTTTTTT.

The chain carries TRBV2 and TRBJ1-5; 10 positions match TRBD1. Germline V CDR1 and CDR2: SNHLY, FYNNEI. V shed 6 bases, J shed 10 bases, and the junction held 6 bases outside the gene matches. The length of the CDR3 is 13 residues. The CDR3 loop reads CASRGTGVHPQHF. CDR3 nucleotide sequence: TGTGCCAGCAGGGGGACAGGGGTTCATCCCCAGCATTTT.

This chain uses TRBV18 with TRBJ1-2, with 10 nucleotides matching TRBD1. Germline lookup yields CDR1 KGHSH and CDR2 LQKENI. The CDR3 totals 14 residues. V lost 3 bases, J lost 8 bases, and 6 bases stayed unmatched. Here the CDR3 reads CASSPTTGGLGYTF. Written as DNA, the CDR3 is TGTGCCAGCTCACCCACGACAGGGGGCCTCGGCTACACCTTC.

The genes are TRBV7-2 and TRBJ2-5, with D tentatively TRBD1 (6 bases). Germline V gives CDR1 SGHTA, CDR2 FQGNSA. V was clipped by 6 bases and J by 7 bases, with 18 bases between them. The CDR3 totals 14 residues. CDR3 sequence reads: CASRRDIVDGTQYF. CDR3 sequence (DNA): TGTGCCAGCAGAAGGGACATTGTTGACGGGACCCAGTACTTC.

The chain has TRBV6-6 and TRBJ1-3; D gene ambiguous. CDR3 length: 16 amino acids. V was cut by 6 bases and J by 2 bases, with 17 bases left in between. Germline CDR1 reads MNHNY; CDR2 reads SVGAGI (reference sequence). The CDR3 DNA reads as TGTGCCAGCAGCCCCCCGCTACGCGACACTGGAAACACCATATATTTT. Translating gives CASSPPLRDTGNTIYF.

CDR3 loop: CASSSQGHQPQHF. The CDR3 nucleotides are TGTGCCAGTAGTAGCCAGGGTCATCAGCCCCAGCATTTT. The chain uses TRBV19 and TRBJ1-5, with TRBD1 as a possible D gene (5 bases). The germline V and J ends were trimmed by 4 bases and 5 bases, with 9 bases remaining between them. CDR3 length: 13 amino acids. Germline V gives CDR1 LNHDA, CDR2 SQIVND (reference sequence).